The clone carrying this T cell receptor beta chain was seen a few times. Its antigen remains unknown. Then a second PCR, running about 6 to 11 cycles, was carried out with a sample-barcoded 5' primer and a J-beta primer mix. Via MiXCR, TCRdb re-called the 5' RACE reads, giving one row per CDR3 protein. The table records over 1,300,000 distinct CDR3 sequences, approximately 59% of them present only once. The CDR3 consists of 13 residues. Trimming pared 3 bases from V and 4 bases from J, leaving 9 bases between. Germline assignment: CDR1 MNHEY and CDR2 SVGAGI. This sample is part of a study of blood T cells in healthy people across ages. The study's findings and limits: Strong correlation linked observed beta diversity and percent naive T cells.

The receptor's source is a man aged 18 to 29 in good health. Sequencing used blood. The rearrangement uses TRBV6-5 and TRBJ1-2; tentative D call: TRBD1 (6 bases). In nucleotides, the CDR3 is TGTGCCAGCAGTTATCGACAGGCCTATGGCTACACCTTC. This sequence encodes CASSYRQAYGYTF.